Listed below are T cell receptor beta chains from one sample, sequenced in a study of T-cell reconstitution after alpha-beta-depleted transplantation in children. Using its own MiXCR run on the PCR reads, TCRdb lists one record per CDR3 protein. The table records approximately 200,000 distinct CDR3 sequences, roughly 6.3% of them present only once. Sequenced material: PBMCs, taken before TCRalphabeta/CD19-depleted stem cell transplant. The receptors shown here come from a girl under three years old with combined immunodeficiency, due to receive a stem cell transplant. CDR3s include the opening cysteine and the closing phenylalanine or tryptophan. Each record gives: J gene, clone size, D gene, CDR3 length, V gene, CDR3 DNA, CDR3 protein. A D gene is named only where the DNA matches it firmly. Not every row has a clone size; where given, it reads once, few, many or a size class.

>TRBJ2-3|many|NA|15|TRBV6-2/TRBV6-3
TGTGCCAGCAGTTCTTCCAGCGGGAGCACAGATACGCAGTATTTT
CASSSSSGSTDTQYF
>TRBJ2-3|many|TRBD2|16|TRBV5-8
TGTGCCAGCAGCTGGGTGCTAGCGGGAGATGCTGATACGCAGTATTTT
CASSWVLAGDADTQYF
>TRBJ2-1|many|NA|12|TRBV10-3
TGTGCCACCCTGACTCCTTACAATGAGCAGTTCTTC
CATLTPYNEQFF
>TRBJ2-7|NA|TRBD1|17|TRBV6-5
TGTGCCAGCAGTTATGACAGGGGATTGTATCCTGCCTACGAGCAGTACTTC
CASSYDRGLYPAYEQYF
>TRBJ2-7|many|NA|12|TRBV10-3
TGTGCCATCAGTGAGTTTAGATACGAGCAGTACTTC
CAISEFRYEQYF
>TRBJ1-2|many|NA|13|TRBV29-1
TGCAGCGCCACAGGGCCCCCTAACTATGGCTACACCTTC
CSATGPPNYGYTF
>TRBJ2-7|many|NA|12|TRBV20-1
TGCAGTGCCCCACTAACCCCCTACGAGCAGTACTTC
CSAPLTPYEQYF
>TRBJ2-1|many|TRBD2|12|TRBV29-1
TGCAGCGTTGAAGATATGGGAGGGGAGCAGTTCTTC
CSVEDMGGEQFF
>TRBJ2-7|many|NA|13|TRBV27
TGTGCCAGCAACCCGACGATTCAAGGGGAGCAGTACTTC
CASNPTIQGEQYF
>TRBJ1-2|few|NA|15|TRBV7-2
TGTGCCAGCAGCTCCCGGGGGGGGGTAGACTATGGCTACACCTTC
CASSSRGGVDYGYTF
>TRBJ2-7|many|NA|13|TRBV9
TGTGCCAGCAGCGTAACGGAGGGCTACGAGCAGTACTTC
CASSVTEGYEQYF
>TRBJ1-5|many|NA|14|TRBV7-9
TGTGCCAGCACCATAAGTGGGGGCAATCAGCCCCAGCATTTT
CASTISGGNQPQHF
>TRBJ2-1|many|NA|13|TRBV20-1
TGCAGTGCCCTACAGGGAGGGGGCAATGAGCAGTTCTTC
CSALQGGGNEQFF
>TRBJ1-1|NA|TRBD1|17|TRBV12-3/TRBV12-4
TGTGCCAGCAGACCAGGATTTCGACAGGGCGAGAACACTGAAGCTTTCTTT
CASRPGFRQGENTEAFF
>TRBJ2-1|NA|TRBD2|19|TRBV11-1
TGTGCCAGCAGCATTCCGACGACTAGCGGGGGAGGCTCCTACAATGAGCAGTTCTTC
CASSIPTTSGGGSYNEQFF
>TRBJ1-5|many|NA|15|TRBV20-1
TGCAGTGCTAGATCGGCAGGGGCTATTAATCAGCCCCAGCATTTT
CSARSAGAINQPQHF
>TRBJ2-2|many|NA|15|TRBV4-2
TGTGCCAGCAGCCAAGATCAGGGGACGGGCGGGGAGCTGTTTTTT
CASSQDQGTGGELFF
>TRBJ1-6|many|NA|12|TRBV12-3/TRBV12-4
TGTGCCAGCTCACGCTGGAATTCACCCCTCCACTTT
CASSRWNSPLHF
>TRBJ2-7|many|TRBD2|16|TRBV28
TGTGCCAGCAGTTTACGGCTAGCGGGAGGAGGCAACGAGCAGTACTTC
CASSLRLAGGGNEQYF